The 28 T cell receptor beta chains listed next were all sequenced from one sample in a study of metastatic and nonmetastatic thyroid tumors. Prior to thyroid surgery, none of the patients had received any treatment. Using MiXCR, TCRdb reanalyzed the PCR reads. The sample consists of approximately 15,000 clones, roughly 36% of them appearing once. Material for sequencing was tumor tissue. Receptors were obtained from a male donor with papillary thyroid cancer or a benign thyroid nodule (not recorded which). Some clones in this sample may be carry-over from other donors' samples.

This clone was counted ten times or more. V is TRBV5-1 and J is TRBJ1-2; TRBD1 matches 9 bases. The CDR3 loop spans 13 amino acids. J gave up 8 bases and V 4 bases, and 6 bases lay outside the gene matches. Germline CDR1 SGHRS, CDR2 YFSETQ. The CDR3 is CASSRDRVGGYTF. CDR3 nucleotide sequence: TGCGCCAGCAGCAGGGACAGGGTAGGCGGCTACACCTTC.

Regarding this clone: A read error may produce the germline difference seen at one junction end. CDR3: CASSLAEGDEQYF. CDR3 nucleotide sequence: TGTGCTAGCAGCTTAGCGGAGGGGGACGAGCAGTACTTC. This sequence joins TRBV7-7 and TRBJ2-7; possibly TRBD1 or TRBD2 for D (6 bases each). In germline, CDR1 is SSHAT, CDR2 FNYEAQ (reference sequence). The CDR3 has 13 amino acids.

The chain couples TRBV7-2 to TRBJ2-7, with D perhaps matching TRBD1 (7 bases). V lost 5 bases and J 12 bases, leaving 14 bases between the germline ends. This CDR3 comprises 11 residues. Germline loops: CDR1 SGHTA, CDR2 FQGNSA. The CDR3 nucleotides read TGTGCCAGCAGCGCAGGGGGGACATTGTACTTC. Protein sequence: CASSAGGTLYF.

This sequence joins TRBV5-1 and TRBJ2-3; D gene ambiguous. This CDR3 has 15 amino acids. The V and J ends lost 0 bases and 2 bases respectively, with 10 bases between them. The germline V gene has CDR1 SGHRS and CDR2 YFSETQ. The CDR3 region has the DNA TGCGCCAGCAGCTTGGAGGGTCAGCCCACAGATACGCAGTATTTT. This translates into CASSLEGQPTDTQYF.

This clone appeared many times. The rearrangement links TRBV11-2 to TRBJ1-1, with TRBD1 matching 9 bases. CDR3 length equals 16 residues. Germline V gene lookup returns CDR1 SGHAT and CDR2 FQNNGV. J lost 3 bases, V lost 4 bases, and 9 bases had no gene match. This CDR3 reads CASSSNRGRLDTEAFF. Here the CDR3 DNA reads TGTGCCAGCAGCTCCAACAGGGGGCGGCTGGACACTGAAGCTTTCTTT.

To note about this clone: The sample has other DNA sequences that encode this CDR3 too. V is TRBV20-1 and J is TRBJ2-7; D may be TRBD2 (6 bases). Trimming left V 3 bases short and J 4 bases short, with 13 bases between. Germline V gives CDR1 DFQATT, CDR2 SNEGSKA (reference sequence). The CDR3 runs to 13 residues. This CDR3 reads CSASGRNSYEQYF. DNA of the CDR3: TGCAGTGCTAGTGGGAGGAACTCGTACGAGCAGTACTTC.

By proportion, this clone is medium-sized. Other nucleotide sequences from this sample produce the same CDR3. The chain joins TRBV19 to TRBJ1-2; D is unclear. Deletions cut 7 bases from V and 2 bases from J, with 17 bases between. There are 15 residues in the CDR3. In germline, CDR1 is LNHDA, CDR2 SQIVND (reference sequence). The CDR3 here is CASNLNVGVNYGYTF. The CDR3 DNA is TGTGCCAGTAACCTCAACGTGGGAGTAAACTATGGCTACACCTTC.

In its sample, this clone was seen many times. This may stem from a read error, because a much larger clone lies one nucleotide away. In this CDR3 the conserved last residue, phenylalanine or tryptophan, is missing, so a read error is likely. The rearrangement uses TRBV3-1 and TRBJ2-2; TRBD1 agrees at 8 bases. The CDR3 totals 16 residues. CDR1 is LGHDT, CDR2 YNNKEL, per germline (reference sequence). Losses at the gene ends were 4 bases for V and 5 bases for J; bases not matched to a gene: 9. Here the CDR3 reads CASSRSGTGRTGELFS. DNA of the CDR3: TGTGCCAGCAGCCGTTCCGGGACAGGCCGAACCGGGGAGCTGTTTTCT.

V is TRBV19 and J is TRBJ1-1; no clear D. CDR3 size: 12 residues. CDR1 is LNHDA and CDR2 is SQIVND in the germline V gene (reference sequence). Trimming removed 5 bases at V and 8 bases at J, with 12 bases between. CDR3 amino acids: CASSLRPGEAFF. The CDR3, as DNA: TGTGCCAGTAGTCTACGACCGGGGGAAGCTTTCTTT. Variable domain in full (rest from reference TRBV19 and TRBJ1-1): DGGITQSPKYLFRKEGQNVTLSCEQNLNHDAMYWYRQDPGQGLRLIYYSQIVNDFQKGDIAEGYSVSREKKESFPLTVTSAQKNPTAFYLCASSLRPGEAFFGQGTRLTVV.

In its sample, this clone was seen many times. The J gene is TRBJ2-3, the V gene TRBV24-1; 14 nucleotides match TRBD2. The CDR3 consists of 18 residues. Per germline, CDR1 KGHDR and CDR2 SFDVKD. Losses at the gene ends were 3 bases for V and 1 base for J; bases not matched to a gene: 5. The CDR3 here is CATSDTLGLAGGTDTQYF. CDR3 sequence (DNA): TGTGCCACCAGTGATACCCTGGGACTAGCGGGGGGCACAGATACGCAGTATTTT.

This chain joins TRBV5-1 and TRBJ1-5; D uncertain. The CDR3 length is 13 residues. Germline assignment: CDR1 SGHRS and CDR2 YFSETQ. V lost 2 bases and J 5 bases, leaving 8 bases between the germline ends. DNA of the CDR3: TGCGCCAGCAGCTTCCACAGAGATCAGCCCCAGCATTTT. Translating gives CASSFHRDQPQHF.

This clone appeared many times. The same CDR3 is also encoded by other DNA sequences in this sample. The chain recombines TRBV11-1 with TRBJ2-3; D unresolved. This CDR3 comprises 16 residues. With 5 bases removed from V and 5 bases from J, the gap between germline ends came to 20 bases. CDR1 SGHAT and CDR2 FQDESV come from the germline V gene (reference sequence). CDR3 protein: CASSPSIGFSGDTQYF. The CDR3 DNA reads TGTGCCAGCAGCCCTAGTATTGGGTTTTCGGGAGATACGCAGTATTTT.

By share of the sample, this clone is medium-sized. This chain uses TRBV24-1 with TRBJ2-5; 8 nucleotides line up with TRBD2. Germline V gene sequence: CDR1 KGHDR, CDR2 SFDVKD. This CDR3 spans 15 amino acids. V lost 3 bases to trimming and J lost 1 base; unmatched junction nucleotides: 3. For the CDR3, the DNA is TGTGCCACCAGTGATCGAACTAGCGGCCAAGAGACCCAGTACTTC. Protein sequence: CATSDRTSGQETQYF.

This clone appeared once. The gene calls are TRBV5-6 and TRBJ2-7, with TRBD2 as a possible D gene (5 bases). The V end was cut by 3 bases, the J end by 5 bases, with 18 bases between. CDR3 size: 15 residues. Germline V lookup: CDR1 SGHDT, CDR2 YYEEEE. CDR3 loop: CASSSEREGRHEQYF. The CDR3 DNA sequence: TGTGCCAGCAGCTCTGAGCGCGAGGGAAGGCACGAGCAGTACTTC.

This chain uses TRBV24-1 with TRBJ2-4; tentatively, D is TRBD2 (5 bases). V was trimmed by 5 bases and J by 7 bases, leaving 17 bases between them. There are 15 residues in the CDR3. Germline V gene data show CDR1 as KGHDR and CDR2 as SFDVKD. The CDR3 coding sequence is TGTGCCACCAGTGGAGGAGGAGAACCCTGGAACATTCAGTACTTC. Protein: CATSGGGEPWNIQYF.

This chain links TRBV20-1 with TRBJ2-7; D tentatively fits TRBD1 or TRBD2 (6 bases each). The germline CDR1 and CDR2 sequences are DFQATT and SNEGSKA (reference sequence). V shed 3 bases and J shed 3 bases, with 12 bases lying between them. The CDR3 runs to 13 residues. The CDR3 region is CSASKGGFYEQYF. The CDR3 DNA sequence: TGCAGTGCTAGCAAGGGGGGATTCTACGAGCAGTACTTC.

This clone is classed as medium-sized. V usage is TRBV29-1 and J usage is TRBJ1-2; no clear D. Germline V gives CDR1 SQVTM, CDR2 ANQGSEA. V gave up 8 bases and J gave up 0 bases, with 16 bases separating them. This CDR3 is 14 amino acids long. CDR3 in DNA: TGCAGCACCGAGACCGGGGAAGCTAACTATGGCTACACCTTC. This sequence encodes CSTETGEANYGYTF.

This clone has more than one count but fewer than ten. As the CDR3 is not closed by the conserved phenylalanine or tryptophan, this likely results from a read error. The DNA is left out, because the CDR3 cannot be placed on it with certainty; the CDR3 is given as TCRdb lists it. The chain recombines TRBV6-1 with TRBJ1-6; TRBD1 reflects the table's D call only, with no check against the DNA. Germline V CDR1 and CDR2: MNHNS, SASEGT. The CDR3 comprises 14 residues, both ends counted. CDR3: CASRTGQRHSPIHL.

In this sample, this clone turned up a few times. The CDR3 spells CATTRRSGANVLTF. DNA of the CDR3: TGTGCCACCACCCGGAGGTCCGGGGCCAACGTCCTGACTTTC. J is TRBJ2-6 and V is TRBV27; possibly TRBD2 for D (5 bases). Trimming left V 10 bases short and J 4 bases short, with 14 bases between. The CDR3 spans 14 residues. CDR1 is MNHEY and CDR2 is SMNVEV in the germline V gene (reference sequence).

This clone has just one count. The genes are TRBV9 and TRBJ2-2; TRBD2 agrees at 12 bases. J was trimmed by 7 bases and V by 0 bases; bases with no gene match: 7. Germline CDR1 and CDR2: SGDLS and YYNGEE. The CDR3 totals 17 residues. The CDR3 sequence is CASSVGLAGEGIGELFF. The CDR3 bases are TGTGCCAGCAGCGTAGGACTAGCGGGAGAAGGAATCGGGGAGCTGTTTTTT.

This clone was found many times. The chain employs TRBV9 and TRBJ1-1; D is possibly TRBD1 (6 bases). Between the trimmed V and J ends, which lost 5 bases and 4 bases, there was a span of 15 bases. There are 14 residues in the CDR3. Per the germline V gene, CDR1 is SGDLS and CDR2 is YYNGEE. CDR3 in amino acids: CASSITGSATEAFF. DNA for the CDR3: TGTGCCAGCAGTATTACAGGGTCCGCCACTGAAGCTTTCTTT. Filled out from reference TRBV9 and TRBJ1-1, the complete variable domain reads DSGVTQTPKHLITATGQRVTLRCSPRSGDLSVYWYQQSLDQGLQFLIQYYNGEERAKGNILERFSAQQFPDLHSELNLSSLELGDSALYFCASSITGSATEAFFGQGTRLTVV.

Note on this clone: The CDR3 does not end in the conserved phenylalanine or tryptophan, so this is likely a read error. The limits of the CDR3 on the DNA are not certain, so only TCRdb's listed CDR3 is given. The chain carries TRBV12-5 and TRBJ2-5. The CDR3 is 13 amino acids long, termini counted. In germline, CDR1 is LGHNT, CDR2 FRNRAP. CDR3: CASGLGGQETKYL.

This clone was counted ten times or more. This sequence joins TRBV10-3 and TRBJ1-4, with D tentatively TRBD1 (6 bases). V was cut by 7 bases and J by 0 bases, with 6 bases left in between. The CDR3 sequence is 13 residues long. Germline lookup yields CDR1 ENHRY and CDR2 SYGVKD. The CDR3 DNA sequence: TGTGCCATCAAGGGGGCAACTAATGAAAAACTGTTTTTT. Its protein is CAIKGATNEKLFF.

There are many counts of this clone. J is TRBJ1-4 and V is TRBV19, with D maybe TRBD1 (6 bases). V gave up 3 bases and J gave up 8 bases, with 13 bases separating them. Germline V gene lookup returns CDR1 LNHDA and CDR2 SQIVND (reference sequence). The length of the CDR3 is 14 residues. The DNA of the CDR3 is TGTGCCAGTAGTATGGGGGGGCGCGAGGAAAAACTGTTTTTT. Translation: CASSMGGREEKLFF.

This clone was found a few times. At one end, the junction sequence differs from germline, possibly due to a read error. Written as DNA, the CDR3 is TGTGCAAGCAGTTACTCTAGGGGACAGGGGGATCAGCCCCAGCATTTT. This codes for CASSYSRGQGDQPQHF. The rearrangement uses TRBV6-2 or TRBV6-3 and TRBJ1-5; 11 nucleotides match TRBD1. Germline assignment: CDR1 MNHEY and CDR2 SVGEGT. CDR3 length: 16 residues.

In its sample, this clone ranks as medium-sized. The CDR3: CASSEQGRIYQNTEAFF. The CDR3 DNA reads TGTGCCAGCAGTGAACAGGGTAGGATATACCAGAACACTGAAGCTTTCTTT. The chain carries TRBV6-1 and TRBJ1-1; D perhaps matches TRBD1 (5 bases). V lost 2 bases and J 1 base, leaving 17 bases between the germline ends. Looked up from germline, CDR1 is MNHNS and CDR2 is SASEGT. CDR3 length: 17 residues.

Written as DNA, the CDR3 is TGCGCCAGCAGTTACGGACAGGGAGGGACTGAAGCTTTCTTT. This gives the protein CASSYGQGGTEAFF. The chain carries TRBV5-1 and TRBJ1-1; 8 positions match TRBD1. V gave up 5 bases and J gave up 5 bases; unmatched junction bases: 8. The length of the CDR3 is 14 residues. Germline-derived CDR1 and CDR2 are SGHRS and YFSETQ.

By share, this clone counts as medium-sized. The chain joins TRBV12-3 or TRBV12-4 to TRBJ1-1; no firm D call. The germline V and J ends were trimmed by 8 bases and 12 bases, with 22 bases remaining between them. The CDR3 has 13 residues. The CDR3 loop is CASLPWGEGRTFF. Here the CDR3 DNA reads TGTGCCAGCCTCCCCTGGGGTGAAGGGAGGACTTTCTTT.